Here is one T cell receptor (beta chain) with its context. When the RNA was reverse transcribed, random hexamers were used with an input of 0.5 to 1 ug. Using its own MiXCR run on the immunoSEQ multiplex PCR reads, TCRdb lists one record per CDR3 protein. The table lists about 140,000 distinct CDR3 sequences, 95% of them singletons. The data were taken from a study of CD8 T cells in Susac syndrome. Trimming removed 11 bases at V and 0 bases at J, with 7 bases between. The CDR3 extends over 12 amino acids. Per germline, CDR1 SGHAT and CDR2 FQNNGV. The clonotype comes from a human donor with Susac syndrome. The V gene is TRBV11-2, the J gene TRBJ1-4; unclear D gene. The sequenced sample was CD8+ T cells from PBMCs. Written as DNA, the CDR3 is TGTGCCTGCGGAACAACTAATGAAAAACTGTTTTTT. Translated: CACGTTNEKLFF.